This entry concerns a single TCR beta chain. The data are from a study of blood T cell repertoires in COVID-19. Background on the study: Specimens from acute and convalescent COVID-19 originated in the United States, Italy and Spain.

TCRdb's table, derived via immunoSEQ multiplex PCR, lists solely in-frame clones and lacks some. The table includes about 130,000 clones, roughly four fifths detected once. V was pared by 4 bases and J by 5 bases, with 8 bases of the junction left unmatched. Looked up from germline, CDR1 is SGDLS and CDR2 is YYNGEE. The CDR3 totals 15 residues. The chain uses TRBV9 and TRBJ1-2; the match to TRBD1 covers 10 bases. Sequenced input: peripheral blood. This receptor was obtained from a human donor in a cohort sampled during active COVID-19. The CDR3: CASSRIPGQGYGYTF. The CDR3 nucleotides read TGTGCCAGCAGCCGAATCCCGGGACAGGGGTATGGCTACACCTTC.